This entry lists 32 T cell receptor beta chains sequenced from one sample in a study of regulatory T cells in long-lasting Graves disease (dated by TCRdb to the early 2020s). Libraries were made using multiplex PCR. The listed sequencing device is Illumina HiSeq 4000. To build TCR beta libraries, CDR3 regions were amplified by Arm-PCR using iRepertoire HTBI primers. The public reads were reprocessed in TCRdb via fastp at Q25 and MiXCR, keeping in-frame beta chains. A single entry per CDR3 protein holds the most common genes and DNA from its merged rows. This sample holds 400,000 to 550,000 distinct CDR3 sequences; 16% were observed only once. Around a tenth of the sample is taken by the ten largest. This specimen's time point label, interpreted: newly diagnosed GD, antithyroid drugs for less than 3 months. For both TCR sequencing and RNA sequencing, RNA was extracted from PBMCs in TRIzol. The sample also formed part of further work on T cells in Graves' hyperthyroidism and ophthalmopathy.

The sequencing here drew on peripheral blood mononuclear cells (PBMCs), taken at new diagnosis, from a patient treated with antithyroid drugs. All receptors come from a woman in her twenties or thirties with Graves disease. Donor details come from another sample of the same person, matched by shared clones.

This clonotype was detected many times. J is TRBJ1-2 and V is TRBV7-2, with 10 nucleotides matching TRBD1. Losses at the gene ends were 3 bases for V and 6 bases for J; bases not matched to a gene: 1. Per the germline V gene, CDR1 is SGHTA and CDR2 is FQGNSA. CDR3 length equals 13 residues. DNA for the CDR3: TGTGCCAGCAGCTTGGGACAGGGGCATGGCTACACCTTC. This gives the protein CASSLGQGHGYTF.

This clonotype turned up a few times. The chain uses TRBV10-3 and TRBJ2-7; D gene unclear. The CDR3 runs 12 residues. CDR1 and CDR2 (germline): ENHRY, SYGVKD. Trimming stripped 2 bases from V and 7 bases from J, with 9 bases between. As DNA, the CDR3 is TGTGCCATCAGTGAGACGGACGATGAGCAGTACTTC. Translating it yields CAISETDDEQYF.

This clonotype was seen at least ten times. CDR3 amino acids: CASSLLTGGLETQYF. CDR3 coding DNA: TGTGCCAGCAGCTTACTGACAGGGGGCCTGGAGACCCAGTACTTC. The chain links TRBV11-2 to TRBJ2-5; TRBD1 agrees at 10 bases. Trimming removed 2 bases from V and 5 bases from J; junction bases left unmatched: 5. The CDR3 extends over 15 amino acids. Germline V gene sequence: CDR1 SGHAT, CDR2 FQNNGV.

This clonotype was detected a few times. The chain uses TRBV5-1 and TRBJ1-4, with no clear D. The CDR3 has 13 residues. The germline V and J ends were trimmed by 4 bases and 8 bases, with 12 bases remaining between them. CDR1 and CDR2 (germline): SGHRS, YFSETQ. The CDR3 DNA sequence: TGCGCCAGCAGCCCGGGTAGAAACGAAAAACTGTTTTTT. Translated, it gives CASSPGRNEKLFF.

Worth noting for this clonotype: A read error may explain this, as a much larger clone is one base away. J is TRBJ2-5 and V is TRBV11-2; 14 bases agree with TRBD2. CDR3 length: 17 residues. Germline CDR1 is SGHAT and CDR2 is FQNNGV. V was clipped by 5 bases and J by 4 bases; unmatched bases: 9. The CDR3 region has the DNA TGTGCCAGCAGCACCGGGACTAGCGGGAGAGGCGGAGAGACCCAGTACTTC. Its protein is CASSTGTSGRGGETQYF.

This chain connects TRBV27 to TRBJ2-2; a possible D gene is TRBD2 (5 bases). The germline V gene has CDR1 MNHEY and CDR2 SMNVEV (reference sequence). This CDR3 region has 13 residues. The ends were cut back, 7 bases at V and 13 bases at J, with 19 bases in the middle. The CDR3 here is CASMGATIKRLFF. In nucleotides, the CDR3 is TGTGCCAGCATGGGAGCTACAATTAAGAGGCTGTTTTTT.

A few counts support this clonotype. A clone one base away is much larger, so this may be a read error. The chain is built from TRBV4-2 and TRBJ1-1, with 7 bases fitting TRBD1. The germline V gene has CDR1 LGHNA and CDR2 YNFKEQ. V dropped 0 bases and J dropped 1; count of bases not matched to a gene: 2. The CDR3 extends over 15 amino acids. Here the CDR3 DNA reads TGTGCCAGCAGCCAAGAGACAGGGAGGAACACTGAAGCTTTCTTT. Translated: CASSQETGRNTEAFF.

As regards this clonotype: This may be a read error, as it is one base from a much larger clone. J is TRBJ1-2 and V is TRBV28; TRBD1 might be the D (5 bases). From germline, CDR1 is MDHEN and CDR2 SYDVKM. The CDR3 is 12 amino acids. This CDR3 is CVSLQGDYGYTF. DNA of the CDR3: TGTGTCAGCCTCCAGGGAGACTATGGCTACACCTTC.

This clonotype was counted ten times or more. The rearrangement links TRBV7-2 to TRBJ2-3; maybe TRBD2 (5 bases). CDR3 length: 16 amino acids. Trimming took 5 bases from V and 1 from J, leaving 16 bases between them. CDR1 and CDR2 (germline): SGHTA, FQGNSA. The CDR3 loop reads CASSQSSRAGTDTQYF. The CDR3 coding sequence is TGTGCCAGCAGCCAATCTAGCCGGGCGGGCACAGATACGCAGTATTTT.

With respect to this clonotype: A much more abundant neighbour one base away suggests this may be a read error. V and J are TRBV5-1 and TRBJ1-2; a possible D gene is TRBD1 (6 bases). CDR1 is SGHRS, CDR2 YFSETQ, per germline. There are 13 residues in the CDR3. In nucleotides, the CDR3 is TGCGCCAGCAGCTTCAGGGGACAATATGGCTGCACCTTC. This codes for CASSFRGQYGCTF.

This clonotype was seen ten or more times. The CDR3 region has the DNA TGTGCCACCAACATTTACACTGAAGCTTTCTTT. Translating it yields CATNIYTEAFF. The chain has TRBV6-1 and TRBJ1-1; no clear D gene. CDR1 and CDR2 (germline): MNHNS, SASEGT. The CDR3 covers 11 residues. The V gene lost 10 bases and the J gene lost 3 bases, with 9 bases spanning the gap.

This clonotype appeared many times. This chain links TRBV6-1 with TRBJ2-7; 8 bases line up with TRBD1. The germline V gene encodes CDR1 MNHNS and CDR2 SASEGT. This CDR3 spans 13 amino acids. With 6 bases clipped from V and 6 bases from J, the junction kept 7 bases outside the gene matches. Here the CDR3 DNA reads TGTGCCAGCAGGACAGGGGCGTTGGGCGAGCAGTACTTC. It is translated as CASRTGALGEQYF.

The V call is TRBV10-2, the J call TRBJ2-5; no definite D call. Trimming removed 3 bases from V and 0 bases from J, with 11 bases in between. The germline V gene has CDR1 WSHSY and CDR2 SAAADI. This CDR3 has 15 residues. Here the CDR3 DNA reads TGCGCCAGCAGTGAAAGGAACGTCTACCAAGAGACCCAGTACTTC. Translation: CASSERNVYQETQYF.

This clonotype was observed a few times. This chain links TRBV20-1 with TRBJ1-1; the match to TRBD1 covers 7 bases. V lost 5 bases and J lost 8; bases outside the gene matches: 5. Germline V CDR1 and CDR2: DFQATT, SNEGSKA (reference sequence). This CDR3 is built from 11 residues. CDR3 amino acids: CSAGGQAEAFF. The CDR3 bases are TGCAGTGCTGGTGGACAGGCGGAAGCTTTCTTT.

This clonotype occurred a few times. The V gene is TRBV19, the J gene TRBJ2-7; 8 bases fit TRBD1. The V segment lost 8 bases and the J segment 3 bases; nucleotides outside the gene matches: 9. CDR3 length equals 14 residues. CDR1 is LNHDA and CDR2 is SQIVND in the germline V gene (reference sequence). This CDR3 is CASSDREGGYEQYF. The CDR3 nucleotides are TGTGCCAGTTCGGACAGGGAAGGAGGCTACGAGCAGTACTTC.

On this clonotype itself: A read error is possible here, since a much larger clone lies one base away. Here the CDR3 reads CVTSVGGTRQPQHF. The CDR3, as DNA: TGTGTCACCAGTGTAGGTGGGACGAGACAGCCCCAGCATTTT. J is TRBJ1-5 and V is TRBV24-1, with a possible D match to TRBD1 (5 bases). The germline CDR1 and CDR2 sequences are KGHDR and SFDVKD. The CDR3 covers 14 residues.

The rearrangement uses TRBV5-1 and TRBJ2-1, with 8 nucleotides matching TRBD2. The CDR3 is 15 amino acids. V was pared by 4 bases and J by 7 bases, with 10 bases of the junction left unmatched. The V gene's germline CDR1 is SGHRS and CDR2 YFSETQ. The CDR3 nucleotides read TGCGCCAGCAGCCGAGGGACTAGGCTGTTGAATGAGCAGTTCTTC. Translating it yields CASSRGTRLLNEQFF.

This clonotype has only one observation. A much larger clone differs by one base, so this may be a read error. Here the CDR3 omits its conserved ending phenylalanine or tryptophan, so a read error is the likely source. The V call is TRBV7-9, the J call TRBJ2-1; possibly TRBD2 for D (5 bases). Per the germline V gene, CDR1 is SEHNR and CDR2 is FQNEAQ (reference sequence). The CDR3 runs to 13 residues. CDR3 DNA sequence: TGTGCCAGCAGTCCGGACTCCGACAATGAGCAGTTCTCC. Encoded protein: CASSPDSDNEQFS.

This clonotype was picked up many times. The gene calls are TRBV3-1 and TRBJ2-3; 10 bases fit TRBD2. CDR3 length equals 18 residues. CDR1 and CDR2 (germline): LGHDT, YNNKEL (reference sequence). V was pared by 0 bases and J by 6 bases, with 12 bases of the junction left unmatched. The CDR3 nucleotides read TGTGCCAGCAGCCAAGACCCAAGTAGCGGGAGGCCGTGGGATACGCAGTATTTT. It yields the protein CASSQDPSSGRPWDTQYF.

This clonotype was found many times. This chain connects TRBV6-1 to TRBJ1-1; D ambiguous. V lost 6 bases, J lost 1 base, and 12 bases lay in between. The CDR3 is made up of 14 amino acids. Germline assignment: CDR1 MNHNS and CDR2 SASEGT. CDR3: CASRILRANTEAFF. The CDR3 DNA follows: TGTGCCAGCAGAATACTTCGGGCGAACACTGAAGCTTTCTTT.

A remark on this clonotype: Just one base apart from a much larger clone, this may be a read error. It is unclear where the CDR3 begins or ends on the DNA, so no DNA is shown, and the CDR3 is as TCRdb lists it. The chain carries TRBV10-3 and TRBJ2-5; TRBD2 is taken as the D call from the table, unchecked against the DNA. The CDR3 contains 20 residues when both ends are counted. In germline, CDR1 is ENHRY, CDR2 SYGVKD. CDR3 region: CATSVPSEGTSGRAEKTQYF.

The chain employs TRBV19 and TRBJ2-2; D may match TRBD1 or TRBD2 (6 bases each). Germline V lookup: CDR1 LNHDA, CDR2 SQIVND (reference sequence). V was clipped by 9 bases and J by 1 base, with 18 bases between them. This CDR3 has 16 amino acids. This CDR3 reads CASGGRGRKNTGELFF. CDR3 bases: TGTGCCAGCGGGGGCAGAGGGAGGAAGAACACCGGGGAGCTGTTTTTT.

This clonotype has at least ten counts. V and J are TRBV7-9 and TRBJ2-7; 7 bases align to TRBD1. The CDR3 loop spans 15 amino acids. CDR1 and CDR2 from the germline V gene are SEHNR and FQNEAQ (reference sequence). Trimming removed 4 bases from V and 4 bases from J; junction bases left unmatched: 10. CDR3 nucleotides: TGTGCCAGCAGCTCCCCTACAGGGGCTGAGTACGAGCAGTACTTC. Translated: CASSSPTGAEYEQYF.

This clonotype came up many times. The CDR3 loop reads CASSRGLAEDTQYF. CDR3 DNA sequence: TGCGCCAGCAGCCGGGGACTAGCGGAAGATACGCAGTATTTT. The chain combines TRBV5-1 with TRBJ2-3; 11 bases match TRBD2. There are 14 residues in the CDR3. The germline gives CDR1 SGHRS, CDR2 YFSETQ. The trim removed 4 bases at V and 5 bases at J, leaving 3 bases unmatched. Together with reference TRBV5-1 and TRBJ2-3, the CDR3 gives the full variable domain: KAGVTQTPRYLIKTRGQQVTLSCSPISGHRSVSWYQQTPGQGLQFLFEYFSETQRNKGNFPGRFSGRQFSNSRSEMNVSTLELGDSALYLCASSRGLAEDTQYFGPGTRLTVL.

The V call is TRBV4-1, the J call TRBJ2-4, with D perhaps TRBD2 (6 bases). CDR3 length: 15 residues. CDR1 MGHRA and CDR2 YSYEKL come from the germline V gene. The V gene lost 1 base and the J gene lost 9 bases, with 16 bases spanning the gap. CDR3 region: CASSQAFGQGGIQYF. CDR3 DNA: TGCGCCAGCAGCCAAGCTTTTGGCCAGGGAGGCATTCAGTACTTC.

This clonotype was picked up many times. The chain recombines TRBV11-2 with TRBJ2-7; D gene uncertain. The CDR3 totals 15 residues. From germline, CDR1 is SGHAT and CDR2 FQNNGV. With 1 base removed from V and 0 bases from J, the gap between germline ends came to 10 bases. The CDR3 region has the DNA TGTGCCAGCAGCTTAGTCGCCGGCACCTCCTACGAGCAGTACTTC. It specifies CASSLVAGTSYEQYF.

This clonotype was recorded at least ten times. This chain joins TRBV6-9 and TRBJ2-1; maybe TRBD1 (6 bases). V lost 3 bases, J lost 10 bases, and 10 bases lay in between. This CDR3 is 12 amino acids long. Germline V lookup: CDR1 MNHGY, CDR2 SVAAGI. CDR3 loop: CASSYSGTEQFF. The CDR3, as DNA: TGTGCCAGCAGTTACTCCGGGACAGAGCAGTTCTTC.

There are a few counts of this clonotype. The V call is TRBV20-1, the J call TRBJ2-5; no clear D. In germline, CDR1 is DFQATT, CDR2 SNEGSKA (reference sequence). Trimming removed 2 bases at V and 5 bases at J, with 12 bases between. The CDR3 is 13 residues long. This chain's CDR3 is CSARLDGRETQYF. CDR3 coding DNA: TGCAGTGCTAGACTAGACGGTAGGGAGACCCAGTACTTC.

On this clonotype: A read error may explain this, as a much larger clone is one base away. J is TRBJ2-2 and V is TRBV20-1, with TRBD1 as a possible D gene (7 bases). The germline V and J ends were trimmed by 3 bases and 6 bases, with 20 bases remaining between them. This CDR3 has 16 residues. CDR1 and CDR2 from the germline V gene are DFQATT and SNEGSKA (reference sequence). The CDR3 protein is CSASSGRRGLSGELFF. The DNA for the CDR3 is TGCAGTGCTAGTTCTGGCCGGAGGGGGCTCTCCGGGGAGCTGTTTTTT.

This clonotype was detected ten times or more. As DNA, the CDR3 is TGTGCCAGCAGTCATCGCCCAGATACGCAGTATTTT. Protein sequence: CASSHRPDTQYF. This chain uses TRBV6-2 or TRBV6-3 with TRBJ2-3; unclear D gene. Germline assignment: CDR1 MNHEY and CDR2 SVGEGT. V was clipped by 5 bases and J by 4 bases, with 7 bases between them. This CDR3 comprises 12 residues.

This chain uses TRBV10-3 with TRBJ1-2; 9 bases line up with TRBD1. The germline V gene has CDR1 ENHRY and CDR2 SYGVKD. The length of the CDR3 is 16 residues. V was pared by 7 bases and J by 5 bases, with 14 bases of the junction left unmatched. This CDR3 is CAITGQGPSLGYGYTF. The CDR3 coding sequence is TGTGCCATCACCGGACAGGGGCCAAGTTTGGGGTATGGCTACACCTTC.

The sample holds many counts of this clonotype. In DNA, the CDR3 is TGTGCCAGCAGAGGGACTAGCGGGAGGGACTCAGATACGCAGTATTTT. Translated, it gives CASRGTSGRDSDTQYF. The chain couples TRBV28 to TRBJ2-3; 16 bases are shared with TRBD2. Germline CDR1 and CDR2: MDHEN and SYDVKM. The CDR3 runs 16 residues. J gave up 4 bases and V 6 bases, and 4 bases lay outside the gene matches.